A single count supports the clone carrying this T cell receptor (beta chain). This sample stems from a study of untreated major depressive disorder. Trimming took 5 bases from V and 3 from J, leaving 11 bases between them. The CDR3 runs 13 residues. Germline V gives CDR1 PRHDT, CDR2 FYEKMQ (reference sequence). Profiled with immunoSEQ multiplex PCR; TCRdb holds only in-frame clones, not every one. The repertoire consists of about 22,000 clones, with nearly 90% occurring once and the leading ten covering 0.45% to 0.55%. Sequencing input: CD4+ T cells from PBMCs. The receptor comes from a woman between 35 and 50 years old in good health. This chain connects TRBV13 to TRBJ2-7, with TRBD2 as a possible D gene (6 bases). In DNA, the CDR3 is TGTGCCAGCAGCCCCAGCGGGTTCTACGAGCAGTACTTC. It specifies CASSPSGFYEQYF. The complete variable domain, with remaining parts taken from reference TRBV13 and TRBJ2-7, reads AAGVIQSPRHLIKEKRETATLKCYPIPRHDTVYWYQQGPGQDPQFLISFYEKMQSDKGSIPDRFSAQQFSDYHSELNMSSLELGDSALYFCASSPSGFYEQYFGPGTRLTVT.